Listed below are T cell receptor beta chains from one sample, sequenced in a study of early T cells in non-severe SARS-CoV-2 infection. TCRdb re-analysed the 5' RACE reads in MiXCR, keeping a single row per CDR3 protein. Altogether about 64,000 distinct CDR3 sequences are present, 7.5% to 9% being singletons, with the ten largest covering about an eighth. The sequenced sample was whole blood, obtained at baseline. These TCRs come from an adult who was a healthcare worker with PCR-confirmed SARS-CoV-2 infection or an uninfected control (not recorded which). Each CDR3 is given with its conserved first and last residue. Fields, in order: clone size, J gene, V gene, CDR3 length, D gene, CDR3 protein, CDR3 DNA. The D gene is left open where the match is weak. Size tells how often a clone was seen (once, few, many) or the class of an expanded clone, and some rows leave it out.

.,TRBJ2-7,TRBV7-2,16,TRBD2,CASSLDGLGGGYEQYF,TGTGCCAGCAGCCTAGATGGACTAGGAGGTGGGTACGAGCAGTACTTC
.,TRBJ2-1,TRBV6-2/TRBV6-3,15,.,CATNFGTHVGDEQFF,TGTGCCACCAACTTCGGGACTCACGTCGGGGATGAGCAGTTCTTC
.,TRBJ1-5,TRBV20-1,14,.,CSALHGNSNQPQHF,TGCAGTGCCCTTCATGGGAATAGCAATCAGCCCCAGCATTTT
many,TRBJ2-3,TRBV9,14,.,CASSGTLSTDTQYF,TGTGCCAGCAGCGGGACCCTCAGCACAGATACGCAGTATTTT
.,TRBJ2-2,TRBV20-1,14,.,CSASPETYTGELFF,TGCAGTGCTAGCCCGGAGACGTACACCGGGGAGCTGTTTTTT
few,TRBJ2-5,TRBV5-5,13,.,CASSLQNQETQYF,TGTGCCAGCAGCTTGCAGAACCAAGAGACCCAGTACTTC
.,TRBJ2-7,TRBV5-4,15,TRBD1,CASSGRQGSSYEQYF,TGTGCCAGCAGCGGAAGACAGGGGTCCTCCTACGAGCAGTACTTC
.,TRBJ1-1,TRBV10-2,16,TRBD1,CASVVRDRVLGTEAFF,TGCGCCAGCGTAGTCCGGGACAGGGTGCTCGGCACTGAAGCTTTCTTT
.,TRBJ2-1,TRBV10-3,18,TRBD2,CAISTYSGRSWIYNEQFF,TGTGCCATCAGTACCTATAGCGGGAGATCTTGGATCTACAATGAGCAGTTCTTC
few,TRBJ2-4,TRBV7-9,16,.,CASSRSQVDAKNIQYF,TGTGCCAGCAGCCGCTCGCAGGTCGACGCCAAAAACATTCAGTACTTC
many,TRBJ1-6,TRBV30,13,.,CAWSGFSNSPLHF,TGTGCCTGGAGTGGCTTTAGCAATTCACCCCTCCACTTT
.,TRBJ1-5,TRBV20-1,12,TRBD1,CSAGQVGQPQHF,TGCAGTGCCGGACAGGTTGGCCAGCCCCAGCATTTT
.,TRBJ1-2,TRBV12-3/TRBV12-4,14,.,CASSFGNRNYGYTF,TGTGCCAGCAGTTTTGGCAACCGTAACTATGGCTACACCTTC
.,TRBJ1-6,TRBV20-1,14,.,CSASSDRQNSPLHF,TGCAGTGCTAGTTCGGACCGACAAAATTCACCCCTCCACTTT
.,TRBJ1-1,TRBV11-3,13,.,CASSLEGEAEAFF,TGTGCCAGCAGCCTGGAGGGGGAGGCTGAAGCTTTCTTT
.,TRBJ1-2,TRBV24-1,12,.,CATSEPGEGYTF,TGTGCCACCAGTGAACCAGGGGAAGGCTACACCTTC
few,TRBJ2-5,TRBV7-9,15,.,CASSLSWEPQETQYF,TGTGCCAGCAGCCTGAGCTGGGAACCCCAAGAGACCCAGTACTTC
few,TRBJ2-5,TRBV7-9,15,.,CASRSVGMPEETQYF,TGTGCCAGCAGGTCCGTTGGTATGCCCGAGGAGACCCAGTACTTC
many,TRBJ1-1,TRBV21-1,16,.,CASSKGGAFCGSEAFF,TGTGCCAGCAGCAAAGGGGGGGCATTTTGCGGTTCTGAAGCTTTCTTT
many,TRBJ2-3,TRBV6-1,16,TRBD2,CASSDGLAGYSDTQYF,TGTGCCAGCAGTGACGGACTAGCGGGATACTCAGATACGCAGTATTTT
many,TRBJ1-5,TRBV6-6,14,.,CASSYGGSNQPQHF,TGTGCCAGCAGTTACGGGGGAAGCAATCAGCCCCAGCATTTT
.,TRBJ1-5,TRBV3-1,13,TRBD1,CASSDRDSQPQHF,TGTGCCAGCAGCGACCGGGACAGTCAGCCCCAGCATTTT
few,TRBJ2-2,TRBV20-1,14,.,CSARVQGATGELFF,TGCAGTGCTAGAGTTCAGGGTGCCACCGGGGAGCTGTTTTTT
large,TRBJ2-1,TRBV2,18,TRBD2,CASHGGGSGKFSYNEQFF,TGTGCCAGCCATGGCGGTGGAAGCGGGAAGTTCTCCTACAATGAGCAGTTCTTC
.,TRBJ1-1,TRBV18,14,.,CASSPPRPGTEAFF,TGTGCCAGCTCACCACCTCGACCGGGGACTGAAGCTTTCTTT
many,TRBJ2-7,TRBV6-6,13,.,CASRFGNSDEQYF,TGTGCCAGCAGATTTGGGAATTCGGACGAGCAGTACTTC
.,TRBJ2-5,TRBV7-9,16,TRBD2,CASSLGSGSGLETQYF,TGTGCCAGCAGCTTGGGAAGCGGGAGTGGTTTAGAGACCCAGTACTTC
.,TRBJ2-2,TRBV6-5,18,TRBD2,CASSYRGTSGSGTGELFF,TGTGCCAGCAGTTACCGCGGGACTAGCGGGAGTGGGACCGGGGAGCTGTTTTTT
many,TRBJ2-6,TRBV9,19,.,CASSVARGRESSGANVLTF,TGTGCCAGCAGCGTAGCGCGGGGCAGGGAAAGCTCTGGGGCCAACGTCCTGACTTTC
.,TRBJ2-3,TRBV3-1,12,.,CASSRLTDTQYF,TGTGCCAGCAGCAGACTCACAGATACGCAGTATTTT
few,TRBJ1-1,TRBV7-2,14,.,CASSAREVNTEAFF,TGTGCCAGCAGCGCGAGGGAAGTGAACACTGAAGCTTTCTTT